A single sample is the source of the 19 T cell receptor beta chains below, sequenced in a study of blood T cells in healthy people across ages. With a J-beta primer mix and a sample-barcoded 5' primer, a second PCR ran 7 to 11 cycles. One entry per CDR3 protein results from TCRdb running MiXCR on the 5' RACE reads. This sample has 1.4 million to 1.5 million distinct CDR3 sequences; roughly 40% occur once, and the top ten carry roughly 8.2%. The sequenced sample consisted of blood. The receptors come from a woman aged 18 to 35 in good health.

This chain joins TRBV12-3 or TRBV12-4 and TRBJ2-3; the D call may be TRBD1 or TRBD2 (5 bases each). The CDR3 loop spans 12 amino acids. The germline V and J ends were trimmed by 6 bases and 13 bases, with 17 bases remaining between them. CDR3 sequence (DNA): TGTGCCAGCAGACCGGGACCTCGGGTGGAGTATTTT. Its translation is CASRPGPRVEYF.

A few counts support this clonotype. The chain employs TRBV20-1 and TRBJ1-3; D is ambiguous. Germline loops: CDR1 DFQATT, CDR2 SNEGSKA (reference sequence). This CDR3 contains 11 residues. The germline V and J ends were trimmed by 3 bases and 3 bases, with 3 bases remaining between them. CDR3 in amino acids: CSARLGNTIYF. The DNA for the CDR3 is TGCAGTGCTAGGCTTGGAAACACCATATATTTT.

The table lists this clonotype with a few counts. V usage is TRBV11-2 and J usage is TRBJ2-7; D is tentatively TRBD1 or TRBD2 (5 bases each). Germline V gene sequence: CDR1 SGHAT, CDR2 FQNNGV. This CDR3 contains 15 residues. V gave up 8 bases and J gave up 2 bases, with 19 bases separating them. The CDR3 region has the DNA TGTGCCAGCGAATCCCACCGGGACGCAACCTACGAGCAGTACTTC. Translating it yields CASESHRDATYEQYF.

The V call is TRBV4-2, the J call TRBJ2-1; 9 bases line up with TRBD2. CDR1 and CDR2 from the germline V gene are LGHNA and YNFKEQ. V lost 1 base and J lost 12; bases outside the gene matches: 13. The CDR3 sequence is 16 residues long. The CDR3 DNA sequence: TGTGCCAGCAGCCAAGGGGATGATAGCGGGAGTTCAGGGCAGTTCTTC. Its translation is CASSQGDDSGSSGQFF.

The rearrangement joins TRBV3-1 to TRBJ1-6; the D gene is possibly TRBD1 (6 bases). Germline V gene sequence: CDR1 LGHDT, CDR2 YNNKEL (reference sequence). The CDR3 runs 14 residues. Trimming took off 4 bases at V and 9 bases at J, with 13 bases between the two ends. DNA for the CDR3: TGTGCCAGCAGCCGAGACGGGGGGGCTTCACCCCTCCACTTT. Protein product: CASSRDGGASPLHF. The full variable domain, with the rest looked up from reference TRBV3-1 and TRBJ1-6, is DTAVSQTPKYLVTQMGNDKSIKCEQNLGHDTMYWYKQDSKKFLKIMFSYNNKELIINETVPNRFSPKSPDKAHLNLHINSLELGDSAVYFCASSRDGGASPLHFGNGTRLTVT.

V usage is TRBV5-6 and J usage is TRBJ2-1; TRBD1 matches 12 bases. This CDR3 is built from 16 residues. CDR1 and CDR2 from the germline V gene are SGHDT and YYEEEE. V gave up 3 bases and J gave up 10 bases; unmatched junction bases: 11. The CDR3 is CASSYPGQGAIREQFF. CDR3 coding DNA: TGTGCCAGCAGCTACCCGGGACAGGGGGCGATTCGGGAGCAGTTCTTC.

This clonotype was detected a few times. The chain has TRBV7-9 and TRBJ2-4, with 8 bases lining up with TRBD2. The J call may be in error: the DNA end matches TRBJ2-7 better. This CDR3 comprises 13 residues. Germline V gene data show CDR1 as SEHNR and CDR2 as FQNEAQ (reference sequence). The DNA for the CDR3 is TGTGCCAGCGCGACTAGCGCTGGGTACGAGCAGTACTTC. It is translated as CASATSAGYEQYF.

The genes are TRBV27 and TRBJ2-7; tentatively, D is TRBD1 (6 bases). In germline, CDR1 is MNHEY, CDR2 SMNVEV (reference sequence). The CDR3 covers 13 residues. V lost 7 bases and J 3 bases, leaving 13 bases between the germline ends. CDR3 DNA: TGTGCCAGCAAAAAGACAGGATTCTACGAGCAGTACTTC. This sequence encodes CASKKTGFYEQYF.

This chain connects TRBV7-3 to TRBJ2-3; 10 nucleotides agree with TRBD2. Germline V lookup: CDR1 SGHTA, CDR2 FQGTGA. The CDR3 length is 15 residues. Unmatched junction bases numbered 5, after V lost 5 bases and J lost 3 bases. Written as DNA, the CDR3 is TGTGCCAGCAGCCTTAGCGGGGGGACGACAGATACGCAGTATTTT. Translation gives CASSLSGGTTDTQYF.

In this sample, this clonotype turned up a few times. V is TRBV4-1 and J is TRBJ2-1; no reliable D call. Near its end, the DNA agrees better with TRBJ2-7, so the J call may be wrong. This CDR3 region has 13 residues. Germline V gene data show CDR1 as MGHRA and CDR2 as YSYEKL. The CDR3 loop reads CASSQSVYNEQYF. The CDR3, as DNA: TGCGCCAGCAGCCAAAGCGTCTACAATGAGCAGTACTTC.

This chain links TRBV6-2 or TRBV6-3 with TRBJ1-1, with TRBD1 identical over 8 bases. Trimming took 8 bases from V and 5 from J; bases not matched to a gene: 7. This CDR3 has 13 residues. CDR1 and CDR2 (germline): MNHEY, SVGEGT. CDR3 sequence: CASFGTGPTEAFF. The CDR3 bases are TGTGCCAGCTTCGGGACAGGCCCTACTGAAGCTTTCTTT.

This sequence joins TRBV27 and TRBJ1-1; D unclear. Germline assignment: CDR1 MNHEY and CDR2 SMNVEV (reference sequence). CDR3 length equals 15 residues. With 6 bases removed from V and 3 bases from J, the gap between germline ends came to 17 bases. For the CDR3, the DNA is TGTGCCAGCAGCCCGGACTCACCGTTGTACACTGAAGCTTTCTTT. Translated, it gives CASSPDSPLYTEAFF.

This clonotype was recorded a few times. The chain is built from TRBV6-1 and TRBJ2-1, with D unresolved. Trimming stripped 2 bases from V and 6 bases from J, with 17 bases between. The CDR3 runs to 16 residues. From germline, CDR1 is MNHNS and CDR2 SASEGT. CDR3 region: CASSESLILQSNEQFF. The CDR3 coding sequence is TGTGCCAGCAGTGAATCGCTTATTCTACAAAGCAATGAGCAGTTCTTC.

This clonotype was counted a few times. The chain combines TRBV3-1 with TRBJ2-1; D ambiguous. The V and J ends lost 3 bases and 6 bases respectively, with 9 bases between them. Per germline, CDR1 LGHDT and CDR2 YNNKEL (reference sequence). This CDR3 spans 13 amino acids. The CDR3 region has the DNA TGTGCCAGCAGCCAGCTAGGTCCCAATGAGCAGTTCTTC. Translated, it gives CASSQLGPNEQFF.

This clonotype was picked up one time. The gene calls are TRBV6-1 and TRBJ2-7; D tentatively reads TRBD1 or TRBD2 (5 bases each). CDR3 length equals 17 residues. Trimming pared 3 bases from V and 0 bases from J, leaving 18 bases between. Germline CDR1 is MNHNS and CDR2 is SASEGT. CDR3 sequence: CASSDFTPGTGSYEQYF. CDR3 in DNA: TGTGCCAGCAGTGACTTTACTCCGGGAACAGGCTCCTACGAGCAGTACTTC.

This clonotype was seen at least ten times. This chain connects TRBV7-9 to TRBJ1-6; 7 nucleotides align to TRBD1. After removal of 5 bases from V and 2 bases from J, the junction contained 3 bases not matched to a gene. The CDR3 totals 15 residues. Germline V gives CDR1 SEHNR, CDR2 FQNEAQ (reference sequence). CDR3 protein: CASSAGTAYNSPLHF. CDR3 DNA: TGTGCCAGCAGCGCCGGGACAGCCTATAATTCACCCCTCCACTTT.

The chain carries TRBV4-1 and TRBJ2-3; a possible D gene is TRBD1 (5 bases). The length of the CDR3 is 17 residues. Germline lookup yields CDR1 MGHRA and CDR2 YSYEKL. V lost 0 bases and J 3 bases, leaving 16 bases between the germline ends. CDR3: CASSQDIGVPKTDTQYF. The CDR3 bases are TGCGCCAGCAGCCAAGATATAGGGGTCCCTAAGACAGATACGCAGTATTTT.

The chain uses TRBV28 and TRBJ2-7, with D unclear. V was shortened by 4 bases and J by 5 bases, with 15 bases between the two germline ends. CDR3 size: 14 residues. Germline-derived CDR1 and CDR2 are MDHEN and SYDVKM. The CDR3 sequence: CASSSGVFPDEQYF. CDR3 sequence (DNA): TGTGCCAGCAGTTCTGGCGTCTTCCCGGACGAGCAGTACTTC.

The chain joins TRBV20-1 to TRBJ2-3, with 7 bases aligning to TRBD1. The germline gives CDR1 DFQATT, CDR2 SNEGSKA (reference sequence). The CDR3 is 14 residues long. The V gene end was trimmed by 6 bases and the J gene end by 0 bases; junction bases not matched to a gene: 6. The CDR3 DNA follows: TGCAGTGCGCCCTGGACAGGAAGCACAGATACGCAGTATTTT. Its translation: CSAPWTGSTDTQYF.